Following are 8 T cell receptor beta chains from one sample sequenced in a study of naive CD8 T cells in extremely preterm neonates. Study results and limitations: Preterm infants showed shorter CDR3s, fewer N additions and less trimming than older groups.

Preterm samples came from extremely preterm deliveries at roughly 21-27 weeks. Sequencing used immunoSEQ multiplex PCR; TCRdb keeps in-frame clones, though not all of them. The sample carries 25,000 or so clones, 88% recorded once. Their antigens remain unidentified. Specimen: naive CD8+ T cells from cord blood. Receptor source: a boy who was born preterm.

V is TRBV6-5 and J is TRBJ2-7; possibly TRBD1 for D (6 bases). The CDR3 runs 14 residues. Germline-derived CDR1 and CDR2 are MNHEY and SVGAGI. Trimming cost V 0 bases and J 2 bases, with 8 bases left between them. CDR3 amino acids: CASSYSGTTYEQYF. The CDR3 bases are TGTGCCAGCAGTTACTCCGGGACAACCTACGAGCAGTACTTC.

The rearrangement uses TRBV5-4 and TRBJ2-1, with no clear D. The CDR3 is 14 amino acids. The V end lost 0 bases, the J end lost 0 bases, and 4 bases lay between the germline ends. Per germline, CDR1 SGHNT and CDR2 YYREEE (reference sequence). CDR3 coding DNA: TGTGCCAGCAGCTTGGGGGGCTCCTACAATGAGCAGTTCTTC. Encoded protein: CASSLGGSYNEQFF.

The chain uses TRBV7-6 and TRBJ2-7; 10 nucleotides match TRBD2. The CDR3 sequence is 14 residues long. The germline V gene has CDR1 SGHVS and CDR2 FNYEAQ. Trimming removed 2 bases from V and 2 bases from J; junction bases left unmatched: 0. Here the CDR3 DNA reads TGTGCCAGCAGCTTAAGCGGGGGGGCCTACGAGCAGTACTTC. Protein sequence: CASSLSGGAYEQYF.

This clone is a singleton in its sample. V and J are TRBV6-4 and TRBJ2-5; 14 bases line up with TRBD2. Matching the DNA end better, TRBJ2-7 makes the J call doubtful. Germline CDR1 reads MRHNA; CDR2 reads SNTAGT. This CDR3 comprises 15 residues. The CDR3 DNA follows: TGTGCCAGCAGTGACTGGACTAGCGGGGGGTACGAGCAGTACTTC. Residues: CASSDWTSGGYEQYF.

V and J are TRBV9 and TRBJ2-5; 12 bases are a match to TRBD2. The tail of the sequence fits TRBJ2-7 better, so the J call may be wrong. Germline V gives CDR1 SGDLS, CDR2 YYNGEE. The CDR3 is 14 residues long. CDR3 sequence (DNA): TGTGCCAGCAGCGTGACTAGCGGGGGCTACGAGCAGTACTTC. Translating it yields CASSVTSGGYEQYF.

This chain uses TRBV19 with TRBJ1-2; 11 nucleotides line up with TRBD1. J gave up 8 bases and V 1 base, and 0 bases lay outside the gene matches. Germline loops: CDR1 LNHDA, CDR2 SQIVND (reference sequence). This CDR3 is built from 13 residues. CDR3 nucleotide sequence: TGTGCCAGTAGTATAGGGACAGGGGGCGGCTACACCTTC. It translates to CASSIGTGGGYTF.

The chain joins TRBV5-1 to TRBJ1-2, with 8 positions matching TRBD1. Germline V gene lookup returns CDR1 SGHRS and CDR2 YFSETQ. V dropped 0 bases and J dropped 5; count of bases not matched to a gene: 3. CDR3 length: 14 amino acids. Here the CDR3 DNA reads TGCGCCAGCAGCTTGGGGACAGGGTTTTATGGCTACACCTTC. Translation gives CASSLGTGFYGYTF.

The chain recombines TRBV9 with TRBJ2-1; D remains unclear. The CDR3 is made up of 14 amino acids. Germline lookup yields CDR1 SGDLS and CDR2 YYNGEE. Trimming shortened V by 4 bases and J by 4 bases, and 12 bases separated the two germline ends. The CDR3 region has the DNA TGTGCCAGCAGCCCTATCCTCGGATACAATGAGCAGTTCTTC. It specifies CASSPILGYNEQFF.